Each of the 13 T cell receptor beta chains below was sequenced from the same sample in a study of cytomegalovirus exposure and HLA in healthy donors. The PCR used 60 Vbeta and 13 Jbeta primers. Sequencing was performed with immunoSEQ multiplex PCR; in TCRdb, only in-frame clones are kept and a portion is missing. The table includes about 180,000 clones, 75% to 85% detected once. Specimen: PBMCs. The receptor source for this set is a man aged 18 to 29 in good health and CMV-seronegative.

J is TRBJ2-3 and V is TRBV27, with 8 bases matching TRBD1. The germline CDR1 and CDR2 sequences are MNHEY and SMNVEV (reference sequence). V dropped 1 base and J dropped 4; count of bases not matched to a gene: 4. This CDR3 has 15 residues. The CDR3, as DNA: TGTGCCAGCAGTTTATTCGGACAGGGCCCAGATACGCAGTATTTT. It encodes CASSLFGQGPDTQYF.

CDR3 sequence (DNA): TGCAGTGCCCCGGACAGGGCGGACGCTTTCTTT. It translates to CSAPDRADAFF. The chain employs TRBV20-1 and TRBJ1-1, with TRBD1 matching 8 bases. The junction had 8 bases not matched to a gene; V was cut back by 6 bases and J by 11 bases. Germline lookup yields CDR1 DFQATT and CDR2 SNEGSKA (reference sequence). The CDR3 runs to 11 residues.

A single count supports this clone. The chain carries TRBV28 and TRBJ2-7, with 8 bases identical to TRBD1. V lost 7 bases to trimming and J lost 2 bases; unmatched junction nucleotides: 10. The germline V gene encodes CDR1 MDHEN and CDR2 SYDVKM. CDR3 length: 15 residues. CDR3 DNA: TGTGCCAGCACCGCTCCTGGACAGGGAACCTACGAGCAGTACTTC. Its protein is CASTAPGQGTYEQYF.

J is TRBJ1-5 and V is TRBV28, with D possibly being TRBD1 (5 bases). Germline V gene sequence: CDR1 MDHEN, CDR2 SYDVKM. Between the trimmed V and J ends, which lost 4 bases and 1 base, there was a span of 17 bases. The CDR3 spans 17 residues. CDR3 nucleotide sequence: TGTGCCAGCAGTTGGGGTTTGGGACTCAGGAGCAATCAGCCCCAGCATTTT. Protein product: CASSWGLGLRSNQPQHF.

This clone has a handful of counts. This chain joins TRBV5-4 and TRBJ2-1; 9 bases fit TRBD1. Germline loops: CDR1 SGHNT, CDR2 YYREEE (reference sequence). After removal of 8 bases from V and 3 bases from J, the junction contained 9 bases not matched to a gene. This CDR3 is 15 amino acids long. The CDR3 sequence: CASTHRDRVYNEQFF. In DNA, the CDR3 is TGTGCCAGTACCCACCGGGACAGGGTCTACAATGAGCAGTTCTTC.

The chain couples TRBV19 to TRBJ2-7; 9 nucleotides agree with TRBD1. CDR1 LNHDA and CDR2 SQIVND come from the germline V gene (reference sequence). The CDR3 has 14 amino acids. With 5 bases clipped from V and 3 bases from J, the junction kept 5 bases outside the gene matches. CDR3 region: CASSPGQGDYEQYF. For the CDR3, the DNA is TGTGCCAGTAGTCCGGGACAGGGTGACTACGAGCAGTACTTC.

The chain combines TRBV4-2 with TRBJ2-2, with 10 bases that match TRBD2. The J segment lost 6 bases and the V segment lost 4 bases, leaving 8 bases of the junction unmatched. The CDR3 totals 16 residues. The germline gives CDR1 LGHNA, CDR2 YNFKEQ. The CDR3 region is CASSPSGLAVSGELFF. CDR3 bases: TGTGCCAGCAGCCCGAGCGGACTAGCGGTTTCCGGGGAGCTGTTTTTT.

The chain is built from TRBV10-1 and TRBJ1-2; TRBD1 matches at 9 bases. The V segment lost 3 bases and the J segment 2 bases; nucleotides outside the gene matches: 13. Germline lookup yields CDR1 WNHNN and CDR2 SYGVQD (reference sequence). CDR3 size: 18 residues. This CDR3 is CASSEDGTGTKHNYGYTF. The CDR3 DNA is TGCGCCAGCAGTGAAGATGGGACAGGGACGAAACACAACTATGGCTACACCTTC.

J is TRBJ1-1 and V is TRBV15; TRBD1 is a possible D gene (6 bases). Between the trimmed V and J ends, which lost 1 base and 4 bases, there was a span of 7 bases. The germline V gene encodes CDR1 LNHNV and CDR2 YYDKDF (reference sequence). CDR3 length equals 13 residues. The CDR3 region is CATSRVTGTEAFF. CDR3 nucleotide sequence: TGTGCCACCAGCAGAGTGACAGGCACTGAAGCTTTCTTT.

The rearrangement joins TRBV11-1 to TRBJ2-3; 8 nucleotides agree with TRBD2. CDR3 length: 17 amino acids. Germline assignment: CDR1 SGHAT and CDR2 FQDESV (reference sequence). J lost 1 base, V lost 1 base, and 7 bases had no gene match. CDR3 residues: CASSLGGLAVGTDTQYF. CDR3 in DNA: TGTGCCAGCAGCTTAGGAGGACTAGCCGTCGGCACAGATACGCAGTATTTT. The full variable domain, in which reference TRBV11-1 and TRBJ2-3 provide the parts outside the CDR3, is EAEVAQSPRYKITEKSQAVAFWCDPISGHATLYWYRQILGQGPELLVQFQDESVVDDSQLPKDRFSAERLKGVDSTLKIQPAELGDSAMYLCASSLGGLAVGTDTQYFGPGTRLTVL.

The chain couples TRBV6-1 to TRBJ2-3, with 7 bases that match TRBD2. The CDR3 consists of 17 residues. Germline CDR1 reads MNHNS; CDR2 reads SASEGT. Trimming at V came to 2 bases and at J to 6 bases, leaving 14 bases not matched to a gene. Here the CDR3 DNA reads TGTGCCAGCAGTGAAAGGGCGGGAGAGCGGGGTTGGGATACGCAGTATTTT. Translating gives CASSERAGERGWDTQYF.

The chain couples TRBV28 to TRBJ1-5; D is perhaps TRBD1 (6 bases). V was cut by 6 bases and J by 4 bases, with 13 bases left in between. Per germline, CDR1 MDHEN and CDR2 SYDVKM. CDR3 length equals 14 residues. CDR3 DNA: TGTGCCAGCAGGGCTGGACAGTGGAATCAGCCCCAGCATTTT. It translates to CASRAGQWNQPQHF.

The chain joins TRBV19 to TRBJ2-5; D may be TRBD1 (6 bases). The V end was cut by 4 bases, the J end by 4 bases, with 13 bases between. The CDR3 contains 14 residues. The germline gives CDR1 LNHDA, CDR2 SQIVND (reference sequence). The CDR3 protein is CASSRSGVRETQYF. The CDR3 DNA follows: TGTGCCAGTAGTAGGTCAGGGGTGAGAGAGACCCAGTACTTC.